Below, 4 T cell receptor beta chains from the same sample are listed, as sequenced in a study of blood T cells in healthy people across ages (dated by TCRdb to 2015 to 2017). Library construction relied on 5' RACE. Sequencing relied on an Illumina HiSeq 2500. A second PCR of roughly 7 to 11 cycles was performed with a sample-barcoded 5' primer and a J-beta primer mix. The raw public data were reprocessed by TCRdb itself: fastp quality trimming at Q25, MiXCR clonotype calling, in-frame beta chains only. Records with the same CDR3 protein are collapsed into one entry carrying the most frequent genes and DNA. Present in this sample are 850,000 to 1,000,000 distinct CDR3 sequences, 48% of which were seen just once. 13% of the sample goes to the ten largest clones. Sample: blood. All receptors derive from a young man in good health.

The chain couples TRBV29-1 to TRBJ2-7, with D perhaps matching TRBD1 (5 bases). The V and J ends lost 7 bases and 7 bases respectively, with 17 bases between them. The V gene's germline CDR1 is SQVTM and CDR2 ANQGSEA. The CDR3 is 12 amino acids. The CDR3 nucleotides are TGCAGCGGGGGCACCTCCTACAATGAGCAGTACTTC. This sequence encodes CSGGTSYNEQYF.

The chain joins TRBV6-1 to TRBJ2-7; 14 bases align to TRBD2. After removal of 6 bases from V and 3 bases from J, the junction contained 16 bases not matched to a gene. Per the germline V gene, CDR1 is MNHNS and CDR2 is SASEGT. The CDR3 loop spans 19 amino acids. The chain's CDR3 is CASRSRLAGGAGSYYEQYF. The CDR3 nucleotides are TGTGCCAGCAGGTCCCGACTAGCGGGGGGGGCCGGTAGCTACTACGAGCAGTACTTC.

The chain carries TRBV4-1 and TRBJ2-3; tentative D call: TRBD1 (8 bases). The CDR3 sequence is 14 residues long. Germline V CDR1 and CDR2: MGHRA, YSYEKL. The germline V and J ends were trimmed by 11 bases and 4 bases, with 19 bases remaining between them. In nucleotides, the CDR3 is TGCGCCGGATCCGACAGGGGAGGGGCAGATACGCAGTATTTT. Translation: CAGSDRGGADTQYF.

CDR3 bases: TGTGCCAGCAGCGCCCACCTGGGTACTAACTATGGCTACACCTTC. Protein: CASSAHLGTNYGYTF. This sequence joins TRBV7-2 and TRBJ1-2; D is ambiguous. The CDR3 is made up of 15 amino acids. V lost 5 bases and J lost 0, with 13 bases in between. Germline CDR1 and CDR2: SGHTA and FQGNSA.